This TCR beta chain was found in a study of graft-versus-host responses after intestinal transplantation. Study-level points and caveats: The marrow of recipients harbored GvH clones, and ileum or blood showed some of them first.

TCRdb's copy holds only in-frame clones and misses some; the assay was immunoSEQ multiplex PCR. Here the sample spans approximately 60,000 clones, 90% being singletons. This clone was seen once. What it recognizes is unknown. Germline CDR1 SGHDT, CDR2 YYEEEE. V was shortened by 6 bases and J by 0 bases, with 18 bases between the two germline ends. The CDR3 is 16 residues long. The receptor was derived from a human donor who was the organ donor for an intestinal transplant. J is TRBJ1-1 and V is TRBV5-6; tentative D call: TRBD1 (5 bases). Specimen: unstimulated CD8+ T cells sorted from spleen or lymph node cells, collected before transplant. The CDR3 DNA follows: TGTGCCAGCACCTTCCGGCCAGGGAGGATGAACACTGAAGCTTTCTTT. This encodes CASTFRPGRMNTEAFF. Full variable domain (rest looked up from reference TRBV5-6 and TRBJ1-1): DAGVTQSPTHLIKTRGQQVTLRCSPKSGHDTVSWYQQALGQGPQFIFQYYEEEERQRGNFPDRFSGHQFPNYSSELNVNALLLGDSALYLCASTFRPGRMNTEAFFGQGTRLTVV.